A selection of T cell receptor beta chains follows, all from one sample in a study of control samples from healthy donors and cancer patients. Libraries were prepared by immunoSEQ multiplex PCR; TCRdb keeps only in-frame clonotypes and omits some of them. The data show about 170,000 clones, 91% seen once. The specimen was blood. These receptors were taken from a woman between 25 and 40 years old in good health. CDR3s leave out the opening cysteine and the closing phenylalanine or tryptophan.

V: TRBV7-6; J: TRBJ1-4; CDR3: ASSSRGQGNEKLF
V: TRBV12-3/TRBV12-4; J: TRBJ1-3; CDR3: ASSYTGNTIY
V: TRBV7-3; J: TRBJ2-2; CDR3: ASSGQSNTGELF
V: TRBV5-1; J: TRBJ1-2; CDR3: ASSANYGYT
V: TRBV5-1; J: TRBJ2-7; CDR3: ASSYYYEQY
V: TRBV5-1; J: TRBJ2-7; CDR3: ASSLFSGTASSYEQY
V: TRBV11-1; J: TRBJ1-4; CDR3: ASSLNPTNEKLF
V: TRBV7-3; J: TRBJ2-7; CDR3: ASSLGGQGHEQY
V: TRBV2; J: TRBJ2-1; CDR3: ASSEGRGGQHNEQF
V: TRBV11-3; J: TRBJ2-6; CDR3: ASSLGLSRSGANVLT
V: TRBV12-5; J: TRBJ2-1; CDR3: ASGLSLSYNEQF
V: TRBV3-1/TRBV3-2; J: TRBJ2-3; CDR3: ASSQKDTQY
V: TRBV4-2; J: TRBJ2-3; CDR3: ASSQELAVDTQY
V: TRBV27; J: TRBJ2-1; CDR3: ASSLGTSSYNEQF
V: TRBV27; J: TRBJ1-2; CDR3: ASSPYNSYGYT
V: TRBV15; J: TRBJ2-4; CDR3: ATSRAALAKNIQY
V: TRBV15; J: TRBJ1-4; CDR3: ATSRMGGEGKLF
V: TRBV4-1; J: TRBJ1-2; CDR3: ASSQGEGAGGYNYGYT
V: TRBV6-5; J: TRBJ2-7; CDR3: ASSHSSYEQY
V: TRBV28; J: TRBJ1-2; CDR3: ASSLPGVSYGYT
V: TRBV7-9; J: TRBJ1-4; CDR3: ASSLAQGEANEKLF
V: TRBV28; J: TRBJ2-7; CDR3: ASSLLGYEQY
V: TRBV7-6; J: TRBJ2-7; CDR3: ASSLTRGPEQY
V: TRBV9; J: TRBJ1-2; CDR3: ASSSTGNYGYT
V: TRBV15; J: TRBJ1-3; CDR3: ATSRNRGNTIY
V: TRBV5-1; J: TRBJ2-1; CDR3: ASSFGGEQF
V: TRBV5-1; J: TRBJ1-1; CDR3: ASSARTGNTEAF
V: TRBV11-2; J: TRBJ2-1; CDR3: ASSLLGQGSYNEQF
V: TRBV18; J: TRBJ1-5; CDR3: ASSPGQGKNQPQH
V: TRBV7-8; J: TRBJ1-2; CDR3: ASSLRDGAINYGYT
V: TRBV28; J: TRBJ2-5; CDR3: ASSVAGELRETQY
V: TRBV6-6; J: TRBJ2-5; CDR3: ASSPALAGGPKTQY
V: TRBV6-6; J: TRBJ2-2; CDR3: ASSHLGLAGSHGELF
V: TRBV18; J: TRBJ1-5; CDR3: ASSPDGRNQPQH
V: TRBV6-1; J: TRBJ1-1; CDR3: ASSELRATEAF
V: TRBV4-3; J: TRBJ1-2; CDR3: ASSQGGVYGYT
V: TRBV18; J: TRBJ2-3; CDR3: ASSPDRGPDTQY
V: TRBV5-6; J: TRBJ1-1; CDR3: ASSRRGVEAF
V: TRBV5-4; J: TRBJ1-2; CDR3: ASNVNPRQMNGYT
V: TRBV6-1; J: TRBJ1-4; CDR3: ASSDLQGASNEKLF
V: TRBV6-5; J: TRBJ2-7; CDR3: ASSYSVKSYEQY
V: TRBV29-1; J: TRBJ1-1; CDR3: SVGGDTEAF
V: TRBV28; J: TRBJ1-6; CDR3: ASSPRTGISPLH
V: TRBV4-2; J: TRBJ1-1; CDR3: ASSPRTGGETEAF
V: TRBV28; J: TRBJ1-5; CDR3: ASSLLAGLGNQPQH
V: TRBV3-1/TRBV3-2; J: TRBJ2-4; CDR3: ASSQWTGIAKNIQY
V: TRBV10-3; J: TRBJ1-1; CDR3: AITGTGGTEAF
V: TRBV28; J: TRBJ1-3; CDR3: ASSFGGQGASGNTIY
V: TRBV6-1; J: TRBJ2-1; CDR3: ASSEAAGGVHEQF
V: TRBV28; J: TRBJ2-5; CDR3: ASSLLWGPQETQY
V: TRBV4-1; J: TRBJ1-5; CDR3: ASSQVRSGNQPQH